The rows below give T cell receptor beta chains drawn from one sample of a study. MiXCR, run by TCRdb on the RT-PCR reads, gives a single entry per CDR3 protein. The table has fewer than 800,000 distinct CDR3 sequences, 12% to 15% seen once; the top ten hold roughly 3.9%. The sequenced sample consisted of memory CD4+ T cells from blood. The receptors originated from a female donor in good health, serving as a healthy control. CDR3s include the opening cysteine and the closing phenylalanine or tryptophan. Each record gives: clone size, V gene, J gene, D gene, CDR3 DNA, CDR3 protein. The D gene is left open where the match is weak. Expanded clones are given a class, and other clones once, few, many or no size at all.

few,TRBV6-2/TRBV6-3,TRBJ1-1,TRBD1,TGTGCCAGCACCAAACAGGGGGTTGGAGCTTTCTTT,CASTKQGVGAFF
many,TRBV7-3,TRBJ2-1,TRBD1,TGTGCCAGCAGCCTGACGACTCCTGGGACAGGAATGGAGCAGTTCTTC,CASSLTTPGTGMEQFF
many,TRBV7-9,TRBJ2-6,-,TGTGCCAGCGGCACCAAGTCTGGGGCCAACGTCCTGACTTTC,CASGTKSGANVLTF
few,TRBV11-1,TRBJ2-7,TRBD1,TGTGCCAGCAGCTCCCGGGACAGGACTACGAAGCAGTACTTC,CASSSRDRTTKQYF
-,TRBV11-3,TRBJ2-1,TRBD1,TGTGCCAGCAGCTCCGGACAGGGGCGAGGGAACAATGAGCAGTTCTTC,CASSSGQGRGNNEQFF
-,TRBV5-1,TRBJ2-1,-,TGCGCCAGCAGCTTGGTTCAACAGGGAAACAATGAGCAGTTCTTC,CASSLVQQGNNEQFF
few,TRBV5-1,TRBJ2-3,TRBD1,TGCGCCAGCAGCTCAAGACCGGGACAGAGCACAGATACGCAGTATTTT,CASSSRPGQSTDTQYF
few,TRBV20-1,TRBJ2-3,-,TGCAGTGCCGACTCGTCGGCGAGCGGCCTCACAGATACGCAGTATTTT,CSADSSASGLTDTQYF
many,TRBV5-4,TRBJ1-3,-,TGTGCCAGCAGCCCTGACTCTTCCTCTGGAAACACCATATATTTT,CASSPDSSSGNTIYF
-,TRBV10-3,TRBJ1-4,TRBD1,TGTGCCATCAGTCCGGTCGGACAGGGAGGCGAAAAACTGTTTTTT,CAISPVGQGGEKLFF
-,TRBV7-2,TRBJ1-1,TRBD1,TGTGCCAGCCGTGTCCGGGACAGTCACGCTGCAGCTTTCTTT,CASRVRDSHAAAFF
-,TRBV11-3,TRBJ2-2,-,TGTGCCAGCAGCGAACCGGGAGAAAACACCGGGGAGCTGTTTTTT,CASSEPGENTGELFF
-,TRBV3-1,TRBJ2-7,TRBD2,TGTGCCAGCAGCCAGCGGGGGGTAACCTACGAGCAGTACTTC,CASSQRGVTYEQYF
-,TRBV29-1,TRBJ2-7,-,TGCAGCGTTAAACAGGTGGGCTACGAGCAGTACTTC,CSVKQVGYEQYF
-,TRBV5-1,TRBJ1-2,-,TGCGCCAGCAGCCCCGACATGTACTATGGCTACACCTTC,CASSPDMYYGYTF
many,TRBV20-1,TRBJ2-7,TRBD2,TGCAGTGCTTACCCGGCAGGGACTACCTACGAGCAGTACTTC,CSAYPAGTTYEQYF